A selection of T cell receptor beta chains follows, all from one sample in a study of OX40 agonist ivuxolimab in advanced cancers. The protocol was immunoSEQ multiplex PCR, while the TCRdb copy is restricted to in-frame clones and leaves out a portion. The table records some 24,000 clones, over 65% of them present only once. The sample in question was CD4+ or CD8+ T cells sorted from blood, obtained in a trial of the OX40 agonist ivuxolimab. Every receptor here comes from an adult with an advanced solid tumor such as melanoma, head and neck, liver or kidney cancer. The CDR3 runs from the conserved cysteine through the conserved F or W. The D gene is left open where the match is weak. Clone size is given for some rows only: seen once, a few or many times, or a class if the clone is expanded.

CDR3 protein | CDR3 DNA | clone size | J gene | D gene | V gene
CASREGLALTGELFF | TGTGCCAGCAGGGAGGGACTAGCCCTCACCGGGGAGCTGTTTTTT | - | TRBJ2-2 | TRBD2 | TRBV28
CASEDPTDQSRAREHKVKNIQYF | TGCGCCAGCGAGGACCCCACCGATCAGTCTAGAGCGCGGGAGCATAAGGTCAAAAACATTCAGTACTTC | few | TRBJ2-4 | TRBD2 | TRBV23-1
CASSDPSRDSQQFF | TGTGCCAGCAGCGATCCCTCCCGGGACTCCCAGCAGTTCTTC | - | TRBJ2-1 | - | TRBV11-1
CASSLDSSQETQYF | TGTGCCAGCAGCTTGGACAGCTCCCAAGAGACCCAGTACTTC | - | TRBJ2-5 | - | TRBV5-8
CASSVVSGGRLEQYF | TGTGCCAGCAGTGTAGTAAGCGGGGGACGGCTCGAGCAGTACTTC | - | TRBJ2-7 | TRBD2 | TRBV2
CASSGGQGSGEQYF | TGTGCCAGCAGCGGGGGACAGGGGAGTGGTGAGCAGTACTTC | - | TRBJ2-7 | TRBD1 | TRBV7-8
CASSLGGGARETQYF | TGTGCCAGCAGCTTAGGAGGGGGGGCCCGAGAGACCCAGTACTTC | - | TRBJ2-5 | - | TRBV5-4
CASSLFGPGEAFF | TGTGCCAGCAGTTTATTTGGACCCGGTGAAGCTTTCTTT | - | TRBJ1-1 | - | TRBV27
CASSPLGTSPETQYF | TGTGCCAGCTCACCACTTGGGACTAGCCCGGAGACCCAGTACTTC | - | TRBJ2-5 | TRBD2 | TRBV18
CASREERDSVLNYGYTF | TGTGCCAGCAGGGAAGAGCGGGACAGCGTCCTTAACTATGGCTACACCTTC | few | TRBJ1-2 | TRBD1 | TRBV28
CASSVTAGGRTDTQYF | TGTGCCAGCAGCGTCACAGCGGGAGGACGCACAGATACGCAGTATTTT | - | TRBJ2-3 | TRBD2 | TRBV9
CASSQGTEAFF | TGTGCCAGCAGTCAGGGCACTGAAGCTTTCTTT | - | TRBJ1-1 | - | TRBV6-5
CASGGRNSYNEQFF | TGTGCCAGTGGTGGACGAAACTCCTACAATGAGCAGTTCTTC | - | TRBJ2-1 | - | TRBV19
CASSRGGGAKNIQYF | TGTGCCAGCAGTAGAGGGGGGGGAGCCAAAAACATTCAGTACTTC | - | TRBJ2-4 | - | TRBV21-1
CASSSRAGGKAEAFF | TGTGCCAGTAGTTCCAGGGCAGGGGGCAAGGCTGAAGCTTTCTTT | - | TRBJ1-1 | TRBD1 | TRBV19
CASSLNAGLTEAFF | TGTGCCAGCAGCTTAAACGCCGGACTAACTGAAGCTTTCTTT | once | TRBJ1-1 | - | TRBV7-8
CASSKGQTTYEQYF | TGTGCCAGCAGCAAGGGACAGACCACTTACGAGCAGTACTTC | - | TRBJ2-7 | TRBD1 | TRBV9
CASRSRQVNTEAFF | TGTGCCAGCAGATCACGACAGGTGAACACTGAAGCTTTCTTT | - | TRBJ1-1 | - | TRBV6-6
CASGYGNTIYF | TGTGCCAGCGGGTACGGAAACACCATATATTTT | - | TRBJ1-3 | - | TRBV14
CASSPGADTQYF | TGTGCCAGCAGCCCCGGGGCAGATACGCAGTATTTT | - | TRBJ2-3 | - | TRBV11-3
CASSRAPRPTSNQPQHF | TGTGCCAGCAGCCGGGCTCCTAGACCGACTAGCAATCAGCCCCAGCATTTT | - | TRBJ1-5 | - | TRBV7-2
CASSPGLDQETQYF | TGTGCCAGTTCACCGGGCCTAGATCAAGAGACCCAGTACTTC | - | TRBJ2-5 | - | TRBV18